Sequencing of this T cell receptor (beta chain) was carried out in a study of regulatory and conventional T cells in RAG deficiency. Study-level results: Shannon entropy fell and Simpson indices rose in RAG-deficient patients. Compared with controls, unique Treg TCR beta sequences dropped about 97-fold in Omenn syndrome and CID/AS. Shorter CDR3s in all patient subsets; >80% Treg-Tconv overlap in Omenn.

This CDR3 spans 16 amino acids. The germline CDR1 and CDR2 sequences are SGHVS and FNYEAQ. Trimming took 6 bases from V and 6 from J; bases not matched to a gene: 14. Concerning this clone: What it binds is not known.

Genomic DNA came from blood regulatory T cells gated CD4+ CD25-high CD127-low. Produced via immunoSEQ multiplex PCR; TCRdb's table is partial and in-frame only. The repertoire holds just under 9,500 clones, with more than 80% as singletons. The same data also went into a second study, on regulatory T cells. From that paper: The PCR used 52 TRBV and 13 TRBJ primers.

The sequenced sample consisted of Tregs sorted from blood. This clonotype originated in a human donor in good health. The rearrangement links TRBV7-6 to TRBJ2-4; TRBD1 aligns across 7 bases. The CDR3: CASSPMDRPPGNIQYF. The CDR3 nucleotides are TGTGCCAGCAGTCCCATGGACAGGCCCCCCGGAAACATTCAGTACTTC.